The 15 T cell receptor beta chains given below trace back to one sample, sequenced in a study of neurological immune-mediated disorders. TCRdb recomputed calls from the 5' RACE reads with MiXCR, one row per CDR3 protein. The table records about 120,000 distinct CDR3 sequences, about 3.4% of them present only once. Sequenced sample: PBMCs. These TCRs come from a woman aged 30 to 39 with multiple sclerosis.

There are many counts of this clonotype. The chain couples TRBV20-1 to TRBJ2-7; TRBD1 matches at 7 bases. V lost 4 bases and J lost 3; bases outside the gene matches: 6. CDR1 DFQATT and CDR2 SNEGSKA come from the germline V gene (reference sequence). The CDR3 spans 13 residues. The CDR3 DNA sequence: TGCAGTGCTACCGGGACAGAGGTCTACGAGCAGTACTTC. It encodes CSATGTEVYEQYF.

This clonotype has a count of ten or more. This sequence joins TRBV20-1 and TRBJ2-7; TRBD2 matches at 8 bases. Germline CDR1 DFQATT, CDR2 SNEGSKA (reference sequence). After removal of 3 bases from V and 5 bases from J, the junction contained 15 bases not matched to a gene. The CDR3 extends over 16 amino acids. In DNA, the CDR3 is TGCAGTGCTAGGCCCTCCTCCGGGACTAGAATCCACGAGCAGTACTTC. Its protein is CSARPSSGTRIHEQYF.

This clonotype showed up many times. This chain uses TRBV10-3 with TRBJ2-1; tentatively, D is TRBD1 or TRBD2 (8 bases each). This CDR3 has 17 residues. CDR1 and CDR2 (germline): ENHRY, SYGVKD. The V end lost 5 bases, the J end lost 3 bases, and 20 bases lay between the germline ends. The CDR3, as DNA: TGTGCCATCAGTTACTCGGGGGGGACAGGTGTCTACAATGAGCAGTTCTTC. Protein product: CAISYSGGTGVYNEQFF.

This clonotype was recorded at least ten times. V usage is TRBV6-2 or TRBV6-3 and J usage is TRBJ2-7; no reliable D call. V was cut by 0 bases and J by 3 bases, with 9 bases left in between. The V gene's germline CDR1 is MNHEY and CDR2 SVGEGT. The CDR3 sequence is 14 residues long. The CDR3 DNA reads as TGTGCCAGCAGTTACTCGACTGTCGGCTACGAGCAGTACTTC. Translating it yields CASSYSTVGYEQYF.

This clonotype has ten or more counts. The V call is TRBV6-4, the J call TRBJ2-2; D is unclear. The CDR3 totals 11 residues. Germline V CDR1 and CDR2: MRHNA, SNTAGT. The germline V and J ends were trimmed by 7 bases and 6 bases, with 6 bases remaining between them. The DNA of the CDR3 is TGTGCCAGCAAGCCGGCCGGGGAGCTGTTTTTT. Amino acids: CASKPAGELFF.

The table lists this clonotype with many counts. The chain carries TRBV29-1 and TRBJ2-1; TRBD2 agrees at 12 bases. Per the germline V gene, CDR1 is SQVTM and CDR2 is ANQGSEA. The CDR3 sequence is 16 residues long. V shed 4 bases, J shed 4 bases, and the junction held 8 bases outside the gene matches. DNA of the CDR3: TGCAGCGTTGTCCCCCCGGGACTAGCGGGTTACAATGAGCAGTTCTTC. This sequence encodes CSVVPPGLAGYNEQFF.

This clonotype was recorded at least ten times. This rearrangement joins TRBV7-9 to TRBJ1-6, with D unclear. In germline, CDR1 is SEHNR, CDR2 FQNEAQ (reference sequence). The CDR3 consists of 13 residues. The V gene lost 3 bases and the J gene lost 10 bases, with 10 bases spanning the gap. The CDR3 bases are TGTGCCAGCAGCTTTTCCAACGAATCACCCCTCCACTTT. Residues: CASSFSNESPLHF.

This clonotype was counted a few times. V usage is TRBV29-1 and J usage is TRBJ1-1, with unresolved D. The germline V gene encodes CDR1 SQVTM and CDR2 ANQGSEA. CDR3 length: 12 residues. V dropped 3 bases and J dropped 1 base, with 6 bases sitting between them. CDR3 in amino acids: CSVDSGNTEAFF. In nucleotides, the CDR3 is TGCAGCGTTGATTCAGGGAACACTGAAGCTTTCTTT.

This clonotype was picked up many times. The chain combines TRBV7-6 with TRBJ2-5; D gene unclear. Trimming took 0 bases from V and 5 from J, leaving 10 bases between them. CDR1 is SGHVS and CDR2 is FNYEAQ in the germline V gene. This CDR3 is built from 14 residues. CDR3 residues: CASSLAFAHETQYF. CDR3 sequence (DNA): TGTGCCAGCAGCTTAGCGTTCGCACACGAGACCCAGTACTTC.

This clonotype has at least ten counts. The rearrangement uses TRBV12-3 or TRBV12-4 and TRBJ2-5; 10 nucleotides align to TRBD2. The CDR3 loop spans 16 amino acids. The junction had 9 bases not matched to a gene; V was cut back by 4 bases and J by 4 bases. In nucleotides, the CDR3 is TGTGCCAGCAGTTATAGGGCTAGCGGGAGTCGAGAGACCCAGTACTTC. Its translation is CASSYRASGSRETQYF.

This clonotype was observed many times. The chain recombines TRBV29-1 with TRBJ1-1; maybe TRBD1 (5 bases). This CDR3 has 16 amino acids. The germline V and J ends were trimmed by 0 bases and 1 base, with 15 bases remaining between them. The germline V gene encodes CDR1 SQVTM and CDR2 ANQGSEA. Here the CDR3 reads CSVEDESKQGNTEAFF. DNA for the CDR3: TGCAGCGTTGAAGACGAATCGAAGCAGGGGAACACTGAAGCTTTCTTT.

In this sample, this clonotype turned up many times. V and J are TRBV5-1 and TRBJ2-3, with D unresolved. V was trimmed by 0 bases and J by 4 bases, leaving 6 bases between them. Germline V gene sequence: CDR1 SGHRS, CDR2 YFSETQ. The CDR3 loop spans 13 amino acids. DNA of the CDR3: TGCGCCAGCAGCTTGGCCGAGGCAGATACGCAGTATTTT. Translated, it gives CASSLAEADTQYF.

This clonotype was recorded at least ten times. The V gene is TRBV19, the J gene TRBJ2-1; 11 nucleotides match TRBD2. The CDR3 runs 14 residues. CDR1 and CDR2 (germline): LNHDA, SQIVND (reference sequence). J lost 6 bases, V lost 7 bases, and 5 bases had no gene match. Written as DNA, the CDR3 is TGTGCCAGTATCGGGCTAGCGGGAGGCAATGAGCAGTTCTTC. Translated: CASIGLAGGNEQFF.

Only a few counts were recorded for this clonotype. The J gene is TRBJ2-2, the V gene TRBV7-2, with D uncertain. Germline CDR1 reads SGHTA; CDR2 reads FQGNSA. CDR3 length: 13 amino acids. The germline V and J ends were trimmed by 1 base and 6 bases, with 6 bases remaining between them. The CDR3 sequence: CASSLEVAGELFF. The CDR3 DNA reads TGTGCCAGCAGCTTAGAGGTTGCCGGGGAGCTGTTTTTT.

This clonotype has at least ten counts. The chain has TRBV20-1 and TRBJ1-1, with D perhaps matching TRBD1 (5 bases). CDR3 length equals 16 residues. V was clipped by 5 bases and J by 5 bases, with 24 bases between them. CDR1 and CDR2 from the germline V gene are DFQATT and SNEGSKA (reference sequence). CDR3 residues: CSAVGTDLFVGTEAFF. The CDR3 region has the DNA TGCAGTGCTGTCGGGACGGACCTTTTTGTGGGGACTGAAGCTTTCTTT.